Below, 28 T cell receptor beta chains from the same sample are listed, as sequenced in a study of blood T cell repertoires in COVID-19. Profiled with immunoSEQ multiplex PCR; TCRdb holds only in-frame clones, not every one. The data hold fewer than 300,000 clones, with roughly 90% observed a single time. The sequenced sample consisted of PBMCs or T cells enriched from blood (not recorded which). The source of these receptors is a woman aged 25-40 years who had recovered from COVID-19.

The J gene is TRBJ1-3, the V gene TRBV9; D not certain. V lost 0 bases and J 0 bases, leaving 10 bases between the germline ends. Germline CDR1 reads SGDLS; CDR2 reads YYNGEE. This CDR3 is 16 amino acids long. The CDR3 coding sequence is TGTGCCAGCAGCGTAGGTAGGGAGACCTCTGGAAACACCATATATTTT. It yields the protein CASSVGRETSGNTIYF.

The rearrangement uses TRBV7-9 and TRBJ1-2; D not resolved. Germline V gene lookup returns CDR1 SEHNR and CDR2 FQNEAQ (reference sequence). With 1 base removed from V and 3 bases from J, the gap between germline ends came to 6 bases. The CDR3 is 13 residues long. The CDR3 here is CASSLGHYYGYTF. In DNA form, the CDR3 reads TGTGCCAGCAGCTTAGGACACTACTATGGCTACACCTTC.

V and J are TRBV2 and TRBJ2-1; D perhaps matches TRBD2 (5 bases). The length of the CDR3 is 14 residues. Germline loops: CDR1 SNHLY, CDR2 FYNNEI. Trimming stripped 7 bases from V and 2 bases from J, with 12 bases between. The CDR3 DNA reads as TGTGCCAGCATAGCTGAACTAGCCTACAATGAGCAGTTCTTC. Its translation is CASIAELAYNEQFF.

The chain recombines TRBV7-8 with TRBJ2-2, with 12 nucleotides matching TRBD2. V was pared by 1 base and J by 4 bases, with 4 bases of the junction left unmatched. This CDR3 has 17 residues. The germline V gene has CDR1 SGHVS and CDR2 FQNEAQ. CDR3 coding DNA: TGTGCCAGCAGCTTAGTCGTACTAGCGGGAGGCACCGGGGAGCTGTTTTTT. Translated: CASSLVVLAGGTGELFF.

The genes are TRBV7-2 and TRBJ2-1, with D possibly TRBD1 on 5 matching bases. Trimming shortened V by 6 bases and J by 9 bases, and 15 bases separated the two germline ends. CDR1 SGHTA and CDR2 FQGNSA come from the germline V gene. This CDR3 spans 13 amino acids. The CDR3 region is CASRIRGVAEQFF. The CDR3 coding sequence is TGTGCCAGCAGAATTAGGGGCGTTGCTGAGCAGTTCTTC.

The CDR3 nucleotides read TGTGCCAGCAGTTCCTCCCCCGGGACAGGGCGTAGCACAGATACGCAGTATTTT. Its translation: CASSSSPGTGRSTDTQYF. The rearrangement links TRBV28 to TRBJ2-3, with 9 bases that match TRBD1. The germline gives CDR1 MDHEN, CDR2 SYDVKM. V shed 4 bases, J shed 0 bases, and the junction held 11 bases outside the gene matches. The CDR3 length is 18 residues.

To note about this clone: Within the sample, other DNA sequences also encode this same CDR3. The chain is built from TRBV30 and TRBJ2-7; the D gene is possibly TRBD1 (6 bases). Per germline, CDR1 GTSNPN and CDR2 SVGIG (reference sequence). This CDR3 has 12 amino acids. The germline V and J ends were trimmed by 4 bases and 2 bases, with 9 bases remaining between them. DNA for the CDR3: TGTGCCTGGAAACAGGGCACCTACGAGCAGTACTTC. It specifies CAWKQGTYEQYF.

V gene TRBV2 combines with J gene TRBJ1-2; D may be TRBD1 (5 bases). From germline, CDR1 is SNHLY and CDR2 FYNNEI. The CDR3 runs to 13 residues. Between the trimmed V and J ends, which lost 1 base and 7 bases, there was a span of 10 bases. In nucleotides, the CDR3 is TGTGCCAGCAGTGAAGTCCAGGGTGCTGGCTACACCTTC. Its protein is CASSEVQGAGYTF.

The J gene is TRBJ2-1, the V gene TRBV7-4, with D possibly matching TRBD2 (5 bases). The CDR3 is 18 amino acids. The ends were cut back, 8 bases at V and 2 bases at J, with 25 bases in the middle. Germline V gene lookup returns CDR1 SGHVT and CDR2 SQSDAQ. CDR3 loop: CASPSRRGQNNTYNEQFF. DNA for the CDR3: TGTGCCAGCCCCTCCCGCCGGGGTCAAAACAACACCTACAATGAGCAGTTCTTC.

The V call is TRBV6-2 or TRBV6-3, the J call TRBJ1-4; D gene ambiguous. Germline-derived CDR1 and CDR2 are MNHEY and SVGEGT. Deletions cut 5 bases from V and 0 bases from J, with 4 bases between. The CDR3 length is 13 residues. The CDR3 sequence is CASSLPTNEKLFF. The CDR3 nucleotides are TGTGCCAGCAGTCTACCAACTAATGAAAAACTGTTTTTT.

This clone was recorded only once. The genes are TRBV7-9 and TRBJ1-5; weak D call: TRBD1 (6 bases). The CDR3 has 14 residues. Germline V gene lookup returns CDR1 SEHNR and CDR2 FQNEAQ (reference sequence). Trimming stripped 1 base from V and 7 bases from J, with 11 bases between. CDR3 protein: CASSLGGGGQPQHF. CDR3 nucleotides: TGTGCCAGCAGCTTAGGAGGGGGTGGCCAGCCCCAGCATTTT. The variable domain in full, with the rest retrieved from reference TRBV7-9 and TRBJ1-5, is DTGVSQNPRHKITKRGQNVTFRCDPISEHNRLYWYRQTLGQGPEFLTYFQNEAQLEKSRLLSDRFSAERPKGSFSTLEIQRTEQGDSAMYLCASSLGGGGQPQHFGDGTRLSIL.

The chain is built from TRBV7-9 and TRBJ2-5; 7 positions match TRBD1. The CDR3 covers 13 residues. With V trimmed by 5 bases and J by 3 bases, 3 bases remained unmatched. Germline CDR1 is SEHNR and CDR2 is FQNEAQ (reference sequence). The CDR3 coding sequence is TGTGCCAGCAGCCTTACAGGGGAAGAGACCCAGTACTTC. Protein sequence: CASSLTGEETQYF.

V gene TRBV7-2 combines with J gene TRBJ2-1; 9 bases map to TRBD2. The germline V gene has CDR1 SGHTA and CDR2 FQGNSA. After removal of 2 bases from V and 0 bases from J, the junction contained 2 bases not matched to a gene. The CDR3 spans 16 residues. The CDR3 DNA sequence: TGTGCCAGCAGCTTAAGTAGCGGGAGCTCCTACAATGAGCAGTTCTTC. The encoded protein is CASSLSSGSSYNEQFF. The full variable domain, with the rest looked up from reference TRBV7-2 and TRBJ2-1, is GAGVSQSPSNKVTEKGKDVELRCDPISGHTALYWYRQSLGQGLEFLIYFQGNSAPDKSGLPSDRFSAERTGGSVSTLTIQRTQQEDSAVYLCASSLSSGSSYNEQFFGPGTRLTVL.

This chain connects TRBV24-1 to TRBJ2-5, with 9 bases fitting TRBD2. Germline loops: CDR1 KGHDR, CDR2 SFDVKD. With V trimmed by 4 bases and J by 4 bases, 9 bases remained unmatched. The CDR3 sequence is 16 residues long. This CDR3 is CATSDPKTLAGETQYF. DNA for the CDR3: TGTGCCACCAGTGACCCTAAGACACTAGCGGGAGAGACCCAGTACTTC.

The CDR3 DNA follows: TGTGCCAGCAGCCTTCCCGACAGCTTGAAGGGTGGGGCCAACGTCCTGACTTTC. It is translated as CASSLPDSLKGGANVLTF. The gene calls are TRBV7-9 and TRBJ2-6, with D perhaps TRBD1 (5 bases). Trimming took 5 bases from V and 3 from J, leaving 20 bases between them. The CDR3 runs 18 residues. CDR1 SEHNR and CDR2 FQNEAQ come from the germline V gene (reference sequence).

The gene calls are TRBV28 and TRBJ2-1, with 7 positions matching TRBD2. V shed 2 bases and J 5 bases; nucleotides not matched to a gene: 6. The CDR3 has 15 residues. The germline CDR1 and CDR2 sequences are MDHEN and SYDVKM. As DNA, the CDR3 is TGTGCCAGCAGTTTAGGGGGGAGCGGGAACAATGAGCAGTTCTTC. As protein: CASSLGGSGNNEQFF. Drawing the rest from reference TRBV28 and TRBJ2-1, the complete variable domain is DVKVTQSSRYLVKRTGEKVFLECVQDMDHENMFWYRQDPGLGLRLIYFSYDVKMKEKGDIPEGYSVSREKKERFSLILESASTNQTSMYLCASSLGGSGNNEQFFGPGTRLTVL.

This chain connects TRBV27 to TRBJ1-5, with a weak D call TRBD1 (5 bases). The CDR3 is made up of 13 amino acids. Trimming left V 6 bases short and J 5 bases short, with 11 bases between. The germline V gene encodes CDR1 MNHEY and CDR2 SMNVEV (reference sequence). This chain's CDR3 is CASRGGVDQPQHF. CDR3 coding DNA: TGTGCCAGCAGAGGAGGGGTCGATCAGCCCCAGCATTTT.

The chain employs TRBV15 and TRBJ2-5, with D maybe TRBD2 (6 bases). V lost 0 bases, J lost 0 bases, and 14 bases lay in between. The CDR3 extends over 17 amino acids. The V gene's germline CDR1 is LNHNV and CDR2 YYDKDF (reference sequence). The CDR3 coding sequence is TGTGCCACCAGCAGAGATTTAAGTGGGGGGTACCAAGAGACCCAGTACTTC. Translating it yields CATSRDLSGGYQETQYF.

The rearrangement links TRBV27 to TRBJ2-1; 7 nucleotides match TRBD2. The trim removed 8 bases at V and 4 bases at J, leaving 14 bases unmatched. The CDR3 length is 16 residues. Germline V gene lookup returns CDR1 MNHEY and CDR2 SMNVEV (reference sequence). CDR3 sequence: CASSFGEGWGYNEQFF. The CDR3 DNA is TGTGCCAGCTCCTTCGGGGAGGGATGGGGGTACAATGAGCAGTTCTTC.

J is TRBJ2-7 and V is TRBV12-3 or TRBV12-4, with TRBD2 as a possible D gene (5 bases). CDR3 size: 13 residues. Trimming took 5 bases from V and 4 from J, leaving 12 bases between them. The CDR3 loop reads CASSEGREYEQYF. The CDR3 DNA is TGTGCCAGCAGTGAGGGTCGGGAATACGAGCAGTACTTC.

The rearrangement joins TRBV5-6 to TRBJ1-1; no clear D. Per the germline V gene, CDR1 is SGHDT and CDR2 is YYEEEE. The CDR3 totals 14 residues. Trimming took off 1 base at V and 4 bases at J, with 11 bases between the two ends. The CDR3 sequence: CASSLNSPSTEAFF. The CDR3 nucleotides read TGTGCCAGCAGCTTGAACAGCCCGAGCACTGAAGCTTTCTTT.

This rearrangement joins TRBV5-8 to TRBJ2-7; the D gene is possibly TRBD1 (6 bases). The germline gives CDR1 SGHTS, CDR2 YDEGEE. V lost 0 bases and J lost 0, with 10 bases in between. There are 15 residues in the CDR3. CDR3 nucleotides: TGTGCCAGCAGCTTGGGGCAGGGGACCTCCTACGAGCAGTACTTC. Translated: CASSLGQGTSYEQYF.

CDR3 loop: CASSLISQSSYEQYF. The CDR3 nucleotides are TGTGCCAGCAGCTTAATCTCACAGAGCTCCTACGAGCAGTACTTC. This chain links TRBV7-9 with TRBJ2-7; D call uncertain. The germline V gene has CDR1 SEHNR and CDR2 FQNEAQ (reference sequence). This CDR3 has 15 amino acids. Trimming took 2 bases from V and 0 from J, leaving 11 bases between them.

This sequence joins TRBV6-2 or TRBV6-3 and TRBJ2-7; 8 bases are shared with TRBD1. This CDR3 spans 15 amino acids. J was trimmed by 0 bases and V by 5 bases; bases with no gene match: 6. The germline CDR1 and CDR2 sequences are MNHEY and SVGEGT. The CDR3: CASSTGTGFSYEQYF. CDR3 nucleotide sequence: TGTGCCAGCAGTACGGGGACAGGCTTCTCCTACGAGCAGTACTTC.

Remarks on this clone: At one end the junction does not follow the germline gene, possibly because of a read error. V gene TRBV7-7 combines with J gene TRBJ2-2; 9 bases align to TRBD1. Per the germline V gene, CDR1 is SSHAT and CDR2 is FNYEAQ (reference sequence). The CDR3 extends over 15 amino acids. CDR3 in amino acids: CASSPGQGRIGELFF. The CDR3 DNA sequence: TGTGCTAGCAGCCCCGGACAGGGGAGAATCGGGGAGCTGTTTTTT.

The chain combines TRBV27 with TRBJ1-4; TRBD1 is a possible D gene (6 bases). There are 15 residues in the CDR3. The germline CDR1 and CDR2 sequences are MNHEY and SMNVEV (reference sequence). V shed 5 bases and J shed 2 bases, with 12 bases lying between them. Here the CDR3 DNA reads TGTGCCAGCAGTCCCCGCAGGGGCACTAATGAAAAACTGTTTTTT. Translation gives CASSPRRGTNEKLFF.

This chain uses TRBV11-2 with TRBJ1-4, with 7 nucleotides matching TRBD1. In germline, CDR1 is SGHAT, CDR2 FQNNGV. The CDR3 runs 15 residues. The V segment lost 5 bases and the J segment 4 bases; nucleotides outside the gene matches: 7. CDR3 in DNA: TGTGCCAGCAGCCCACAGGGGTCCGGTAATGAAAAACTGTTTTTT. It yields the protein CASSPQGSGNEKLFF.

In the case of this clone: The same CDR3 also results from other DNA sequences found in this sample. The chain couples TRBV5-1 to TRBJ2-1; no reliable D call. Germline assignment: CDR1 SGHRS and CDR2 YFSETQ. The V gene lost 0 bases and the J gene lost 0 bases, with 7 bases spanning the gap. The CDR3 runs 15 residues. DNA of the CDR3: TGCGCCAGCAGCTTGGGTCAGGACTCCTACAATGAGCAGTTCTTC. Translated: CASSLGQDSYNEQFF.